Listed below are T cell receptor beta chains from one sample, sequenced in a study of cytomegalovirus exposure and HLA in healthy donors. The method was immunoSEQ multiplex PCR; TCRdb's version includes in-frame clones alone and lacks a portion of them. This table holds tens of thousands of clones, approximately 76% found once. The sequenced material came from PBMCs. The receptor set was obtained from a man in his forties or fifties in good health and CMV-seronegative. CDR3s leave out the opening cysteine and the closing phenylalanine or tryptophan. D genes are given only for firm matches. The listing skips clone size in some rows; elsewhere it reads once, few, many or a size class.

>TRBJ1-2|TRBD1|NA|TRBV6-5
ASSYSDVGGFGYT
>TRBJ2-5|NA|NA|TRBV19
ASSIEGRDQETQY
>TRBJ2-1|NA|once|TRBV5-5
ASSTVEFEQF
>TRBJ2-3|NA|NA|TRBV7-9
SSSLGGVGKKQY
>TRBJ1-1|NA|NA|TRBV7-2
ASSLARGAF
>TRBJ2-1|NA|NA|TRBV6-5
ASSGWATEQF
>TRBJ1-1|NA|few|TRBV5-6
ASRLDEGEAF
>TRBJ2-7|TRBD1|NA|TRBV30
AWTTGQGAYEQY
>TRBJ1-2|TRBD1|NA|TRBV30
AWRRGRGYT
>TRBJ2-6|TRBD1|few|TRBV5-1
ASSLADRALASGANVLT
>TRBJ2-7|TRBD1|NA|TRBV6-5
ASSRGQGPYEQY
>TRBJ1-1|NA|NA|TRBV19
ASSILRQPLNTEAF
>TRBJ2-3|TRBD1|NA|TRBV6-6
ASSYSGQGYTQY
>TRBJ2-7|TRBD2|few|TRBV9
ASGSGDAYEQY
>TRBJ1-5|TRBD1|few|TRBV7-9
SSSLGTGGLPGPQH
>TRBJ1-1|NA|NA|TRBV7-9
ASSLALPSGTEAF
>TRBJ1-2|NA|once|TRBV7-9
ASTPPIRDYGYT
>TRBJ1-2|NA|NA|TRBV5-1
ASTTGDRGYGYT
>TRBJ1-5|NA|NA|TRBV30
AWGRGNQPQH
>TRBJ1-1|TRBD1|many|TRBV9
ASSVTGGAGTEAF
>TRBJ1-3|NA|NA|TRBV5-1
ASSLATLTSGNTIY
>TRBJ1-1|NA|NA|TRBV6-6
ASTPSRAVNTEAF
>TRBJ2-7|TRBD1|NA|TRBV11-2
ASRTLAGTDPSYEQY
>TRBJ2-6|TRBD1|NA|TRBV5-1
ASSLRQGVPGANVLT
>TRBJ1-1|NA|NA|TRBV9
ASSVGGPNTEAF
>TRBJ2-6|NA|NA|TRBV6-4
ASSAGPFPKTSGANVLT
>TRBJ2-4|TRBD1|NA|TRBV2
ASRGTELAKNIQY
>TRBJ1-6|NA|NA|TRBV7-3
ASSLGTGRNSPLH
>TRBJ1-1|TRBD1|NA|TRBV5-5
ASSLSGGALNTEAF
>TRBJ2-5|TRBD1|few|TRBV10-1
ASSRGQFEETQY
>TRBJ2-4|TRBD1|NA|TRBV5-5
ASSSLNRDRVAKNIQY
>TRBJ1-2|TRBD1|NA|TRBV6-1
ASTGQTYYGYT